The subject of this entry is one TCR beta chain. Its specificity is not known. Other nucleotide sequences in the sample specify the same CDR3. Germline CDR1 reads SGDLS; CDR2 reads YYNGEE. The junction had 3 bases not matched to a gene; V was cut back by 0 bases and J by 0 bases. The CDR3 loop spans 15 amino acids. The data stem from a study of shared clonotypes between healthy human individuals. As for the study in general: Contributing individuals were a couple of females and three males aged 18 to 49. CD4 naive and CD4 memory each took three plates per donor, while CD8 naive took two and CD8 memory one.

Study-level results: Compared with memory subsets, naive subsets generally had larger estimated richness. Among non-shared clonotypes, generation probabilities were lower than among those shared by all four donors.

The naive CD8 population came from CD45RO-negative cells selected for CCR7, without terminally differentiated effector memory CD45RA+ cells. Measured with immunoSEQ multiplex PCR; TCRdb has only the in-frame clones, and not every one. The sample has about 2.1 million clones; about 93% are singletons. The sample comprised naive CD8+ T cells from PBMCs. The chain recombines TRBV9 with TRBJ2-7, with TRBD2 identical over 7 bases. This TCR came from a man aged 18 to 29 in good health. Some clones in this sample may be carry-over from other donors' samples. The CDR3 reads CASSVESGGSYEQYF. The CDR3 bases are TGTGCCAGCAGCGTAGAATCGGGGGGCTCCTACGAGCAGTACTTC.